The 9 T cell receptor beta chains below all came from one sample that was sequenced in a study of a mutant IDH1 vaccine in newly diagnosed glioma. These receptors' targets are unknown. Time point of the sample: week 23, last vaccination. Mutant IDH1 20-mer peptide, at 300 ug, made up each vaccine dose, with topical imiquimod. TCRdb's table, derived via immunoSEQ multiplex PCR, lists solely in-frame clones and lacks some. The sample contains just under 45,000 clones, roughly 90% of which appear only once. The sequences come from PBMCs, collected from a glioma patient whose treatment included an IDH1 peptide vaccine. The receptor set was obtained from a middle-aged man with glioma.

The chain carries TRBV19 and TRBJ2-6; a weak D match, TRBD1 (5 bases). The germline V gene has CDR1 LNHDA and CDR2 SQIVND (reference sequence). The length of the CDR3 is 17 residues. Trimming removed 3 bases at V and 0 bases at J, with 12 bases between. The DNA for the CDR3 is TGTGCCAGTAGTATCGGGCAGGGCTTCTCTGGGGCCAACGTCCTGACTTTC. This gives the protein CASSIGQGFSGANVLTF.

This chain joins TRBV11-2 and TRBJ2-3; D is uncertain. Trimming took off 0 bases at V and 7 bases at J, with 2 bases between the two ends. This CDR3 is built from 11 residues. CDR1 and CDR2 (germline): SGHAT, FQNNGV. The CDR3 loop reads CASSLEYTQYF. Written as DNA, the CDR3 is TGTGCCAGCAGCTTAGAATATACGCAGTATTTT.

The V and J genes are TRBV6-1 and TRBJ2-3; 13 bases are a match to TRBD2. Unmatched junction bases numbered 8, after V lost 2 bases and J lost 6 bases. Germline V lookup: CDR1 MNHNS, CDR2 SASEGT. The CDR3 is 17 amino acids. CDR3 amino acids: CASSERGTSGTVDTQYF. CDR3 nucleotides: TGTGCCAGCAGTGAAAGGGGGACTAGCGGGACTGTGGATACGCAGTATTTT.

The chain employs TRBV5-1 and TRBJ2-5; TRBD2 might be the D (5 bases). Germline loops: CDR1 SGHRS, CDR2 YFSETQ. CDR3 size: 16 residues. With 3 bases removed from V and 5 bases from J, the gap between germline ends came to 20 bases. CDR3 protein: CASSSGGRGDKETQYF. The DNA of the CDR3 is TGCGCCAGCAGCTCAGGCGGGCGCGGTGACAAGGAGACCCAGTACTTC.

This clone occurred once. The CDR3 loop reads CASSSTRTSGSLGYNEQFF. In DNA, the CDR3 is TGCGCCAGCAGCTCAACCCGGACTAGCGGGAGTCTAGGTTACAATGAGCAGTTCTTC. This chain joins TRBV5-1 and TRBJ2-1; TRBD2 aligns across 13 bases. CDR3 length equals 19 residues. Trimming removed 3 bases from V and 4 bases from J; junction bases left unmatched: 13. Per the germline V gene, CDR1 is SGHRS and CDR2 is YFSETQ.

The V gene is TRBV9, the J gene TRBJ1-1; D perhaps matches TRBD1 (6 bases). Trimming cost V 4 bases and J 0 bases, with 16 bases left between them. This CDR3 has 16 residues. Germline V gives CDR1 SGDLS, CDR2 YYNGEE. The CDR3 nucleotides read TGTGCCAGCAGCCCCCAGAACAGGGTCATGAACACTGAAGCTTTCTTT. Protein sequence: CASSPQNRVMNTEAFF.

CDR3 DNA: TGTGCCAGTAGCCCTGACAGGGCTAGAAGGGAGCAGTACTTC. This sequence encodes CASSPDRARREQYF. The gene calls are TRBV19 and TRBJ2-7; 7 bases map to TRBD1. There are 14 residues in the CDR3. V gave up 6 bases and J gave up 7 bases; unmatched junction bases: 12. The germline V gene has CDR1 LNHDA and CDR2 SQIVND (reference sequence).

This sequence joins TRBV6-5 and TRBJ1-2; a weak D match, TRBD1 (6 bases). V gave up 5 bases and J gave up 4 bases, with 14 bases separating them. The CDR3 sequence is 14 residues long. CDR1 is MNHEY, CDR2 SVGAGI, per germline. CDR3 nucleotide sequence: TGTGCCAGCAGTAGTGGGGGGGCAAGCTATGGCTACACCTTC. Translating it yields CASSSGGASYGYTF.

The J gene is TRBJ2-5, the V gene TRBV30; D is ambiguous. Germline lookup yields CDR1 GTSNPN and CDR2 SVGIG (reference sequence). The V gene lost 3 bases and the J gene lost 4 bases, with 6 bases spanning the gap. The CDR3 runs 11 residues. CDR3 loop: CAWRRIETQYF. In nucleotides, the CDR3 is TGTGCCTGGAGACGGATAGAGACCCAGTACTTC.